This note documents a single TCR beta chain sequence. The same CDR3 can be traced to other DNA sequences in this sample. These data come from a study of CD8+ T cells in alopecia areata. RNA extraction was followed by reverse transcription into cDNA, which acted as the sequencing template. The assay was immunoSEQ multiplex PCR, and TCRdb's table has in-frame clones only and misses some. The sample includes hundreds of thousands of clones, roughly two thirds of them seen just once. CDR3 length: 14 amino acids. The germline V gene encodes CDR1 SGHRS and CDR2 YFSETQ. The V end lost 4 bases, the J end lost 2 bases, and 11 bases lay between the germline ends.

This TCR was recovered from a human donor with alopecia areata. The genes are TRBV5-1 and TRBJ2-3; either TRBD1 or TRBD2 may supply D (5 bases each). This specimen consisted of CD4+ T cells sorted from blood, obtained at week 0. CDR3 region: CASSPGTSTDTQYF. DNA for the CDR3: TGCGCCAGCAGCCCCGGGACCTCCACAGATACGCAGTATTTT. Complete variable domain (other parts from reference TRBV5-1 and TRBJ2-3): KAGVTQTPRYLIKTRGQQVTLSCSPISGHRSVSWYQQTPGQGLQFLFEYFSETQRNKGNFPGRFSGRQFSNSRSEMNVSTLELGDSALYLCASSPGTSTDTQYFGPGTRLTVL.